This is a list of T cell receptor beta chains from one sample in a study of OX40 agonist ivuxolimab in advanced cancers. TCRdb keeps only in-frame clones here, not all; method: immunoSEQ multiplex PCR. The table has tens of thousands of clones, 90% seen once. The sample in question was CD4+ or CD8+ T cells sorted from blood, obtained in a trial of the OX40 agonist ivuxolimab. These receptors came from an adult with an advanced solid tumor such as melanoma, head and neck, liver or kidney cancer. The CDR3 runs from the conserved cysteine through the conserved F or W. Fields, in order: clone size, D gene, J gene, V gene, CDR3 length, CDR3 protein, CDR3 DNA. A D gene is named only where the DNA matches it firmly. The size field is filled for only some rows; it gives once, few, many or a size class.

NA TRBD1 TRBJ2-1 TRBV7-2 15 CASSSDRGSYNEQFF TGTGCCAGCAGCTCGGACAGGGGGTCCTACAATGAGCAGTTCTTC
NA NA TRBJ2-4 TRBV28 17 CASSSGGAGWGKNIQYF TGTGCCAGCAGTTCTGGGGGGGCAGGTTGGGGCAAAAACATTCAGTACTTC
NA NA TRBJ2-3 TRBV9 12 CASSASTDTQYF TGTGCCAGCAGCGCGAGCACAGATACGCAGTATTTT
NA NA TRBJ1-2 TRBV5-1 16 CASSLALPGLGHGYTF TGCGCCAGCAGCTTGGCTCTGCCCGGCCTAGGACACGGCTACACCTTC
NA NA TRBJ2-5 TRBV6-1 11 CASTGKETQYF TGTGCCAGCACGGGTAAAGAGACCCAGTACTTC
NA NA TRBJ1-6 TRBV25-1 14 CASRGDTANSPLHF TGTGCCAGCAGGGGGGACACAGCTAATTCACCCCTCCACTTT
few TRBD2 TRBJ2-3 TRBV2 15 CASSELAGATDTQYF TGTGCCAGCAGTGAACTAGCGGGGGCCACAGATACGCAGTATTTT
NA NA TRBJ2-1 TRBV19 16 CASKRRLADDYNEQFF TGTGCCAGTAAGAGGCGGCTGGCAGACGATTACAATGAGCAGTTCTTC
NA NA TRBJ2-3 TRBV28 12 CASRGTTDTQYF TGTGCCAGCAGGGGTACCACAGATACGCAGTATTTT
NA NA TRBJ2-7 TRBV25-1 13 CASKGQSSYEQYF TGTGCCAGCAAAGGACAGAGCTCCTACGAGCAGTACTTC
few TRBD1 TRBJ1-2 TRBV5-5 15 CASTRDRGPVDGYTF TGTGCCAGCACCCGGGACAGGGGGCCGGTGGATGGCTACACCTTC
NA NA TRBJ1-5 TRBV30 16 CAWGLQGGTGNQPQHF TGTGCCTGGGGACTACAGGGAGGTACGGGCAATCAGCCCCAGCATTTT
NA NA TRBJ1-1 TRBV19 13 CASSISMNTEAFF TGTGCCAGTAGTATTTCTATGAACACTGAAGCTTTCTTT
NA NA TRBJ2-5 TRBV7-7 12 CASSPKGETQYF TGTGCTAGCAGCCCAAAGGGGGAGACCCAGTACTTC
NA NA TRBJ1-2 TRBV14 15 CASSQKRGTLKGYTF TGTGCCAGCAGCCAAAAGAGGGGGACCCTGAAGGGCTACACCTTC
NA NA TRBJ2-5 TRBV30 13 CAWSGGLQETQYF TGTGCCTGGTCCGGGGGTCTCCAAGAGACCCAGTACTTC
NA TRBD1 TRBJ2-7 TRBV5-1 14 CASSLRQGAGEQYF TGCGCCAGCAGCTTGCGGCAGGGGGCAGGTGAGCAGTACTTC
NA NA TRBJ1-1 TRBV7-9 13 CASSFGDVGEAFF TGTGCCAGCAGCTTCGGGGACGTTGGAGAAGCTTTCTTT
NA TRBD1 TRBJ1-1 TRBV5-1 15 CASSPDGTGGTEAFF TGCGCCAGCAGCCCCGACGGGACAGGGGGCACTGAAGCTTTCTTT
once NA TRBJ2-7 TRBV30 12 CAWSVNSDEQYF TGTGCCTGGAGTGTGAATAGTGACGAGCAGTACTTC
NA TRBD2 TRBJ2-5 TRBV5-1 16 CASSEISGGAGETQYF TGCGCCAGCAGTGAAATCAGCGGGGGGGCTGGAGAGACCCAGTACTTC
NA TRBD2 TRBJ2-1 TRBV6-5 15 CASSSAGTTDNEQFF TGTGCCAGCAGTTCGGCCGGGACTACCGACAATGAGCAGTTCTTC
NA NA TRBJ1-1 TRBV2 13 CASSPMSSTEAFF TGTGCCAGCAGTCCCATGTCGAGCACTGAAGCTTTCTTT
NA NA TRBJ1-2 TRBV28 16 CASSGGAQGANYGYTF TGTGCCAGCAGCGGGGGGGCACAGGGAGCTAACTATGGCTACACCTTC
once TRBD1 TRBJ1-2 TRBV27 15 CASSLTPGGESGYTF TGTGCCAGCAGTTTGACTCCAGGGGGAGAGAGTGGCTACACCTTC
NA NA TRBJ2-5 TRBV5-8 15 CASSFLAPQGETQYF TGTGCCAGCAGCTTTCTAGCTCCCCAGGGGGAGACCCAGTACTTC
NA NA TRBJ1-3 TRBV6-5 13 CASRTHSGNTIYF TGTGCCAGCCGGACTCACTCTGGAAACACCATATATTTT
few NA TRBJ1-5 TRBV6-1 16 CASSELPPGSNQPQHF TGTGCCAGCAGTGAGTTGCCCCCCGGGAGCAATCAGCCCCAGCATTTT
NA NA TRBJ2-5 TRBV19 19 CASSIRRGGGDRGVETQYF TGTGCCAGTAGTATCCGGCGGGGCGGGGGTGACAGGGGTGTTGAGACCCAGTACTTC